This T cell receptor beta chain was captured by sequencing in a study of shared clonotypes between healthy human individuals. As for the study in general: The study used three CD4 naive, three CD4 memory, two CD8 naive and one CD8 memory plate per donor.

Study-wide points: Naive subsets tended to show greater estimated richness than memory subsets. When compared with the clonotypes that were shared by all four sorted-subset donors, the non-shared clonotypes turned out to have lower generation probabilities. Among donors, clonotype sharing was expected to be affected by sequencing depth.

As concerns this clone: Its target is not known.

The naive CD8 subset, CD45RO-negative cells positively selected for CCR7, excluded terminally differentiated effector memory CD45RA+ cells. Per the germline V gene, CDR1 is SGHNT and CDR2 is YENEEA. Trimming stripped 3 bases from V and 0 bases from J, with 5 bases between. CDR3 length: 14 residues. Here immunoSEQ multiplex PCR was the method, and the copy in TCRdb shows in-frame clones only, minus some. Of roughly 2 million clones listed, about 94% were seen once; the top ten hold around 1.1%. Material for sequencing was naive CD8+ T cells sorted from blood. This sequence was found in a man between 18 and 29 years old in good health. The chain joins TRBV11-3 to TRBJ2-2; D gene uncertain. The CDR3 DNA follows: TGTGCCAGCAGCTTGGGTGCGAACACCGGGGAGCTGTTTTTT. Translated, it gives CASSLGANTGELFF. The full variable domain, rest sourced from reference TRBV11-3 and TRBJ2-2, is EAGVVQSPRYKIIEKKQPVAFWCNPISGHNTLYWYLQNLGQGPELLIRYENEEAVDDSQLPKDRFSAERLKGVDSTLKIQPAELGDSAVYLCASSLGANTGELFFGEGSRLTVL.